Included here is one T cell receptor beta chain sequence, with context. Its antigen remains unidentified. Base qualities are not recorded, but no much larger clone differs from it by a single base. The germline V and J ends show losses of 2 bases and 4 bases respectively, and no gene match explains 12 bases of the junction. Reading the germline V gene gives CDR1 KGHSH and CDR2 LQKENI. Including the terminal cysteine and phenylalanine, the CDR3 comprises 18 residues. The sequence is cut down to CDR3 DNA, 54 bases in frame from base 1. The sample's time point, from its label and the paper: cycle 1 day 1 (C1D1), immediately before nivolumab initiation. Relapse after autologous stem cell transplantation had occurred in all trial patients, and cohorts A, B and C were distinguished by prior brentuximab vedotin exposure. The trial cohort comprised some 60 patients with relapsed/refractory classical Hodgkin lymphoma whose best overall responses were complete response, partial response or progressive disease. Single-agent nivolumab was administered to trial patients in the multi-cohort phase II CheckMate 205 trial. Best overall response was determined by an independent review committee according to the 2007 International Working Group response criteria. PBMCs from the trial were collected at three points: immediately before nivolumab initiation (C1D1), and during therapy at cycle 2 day 1 and cycle 4 day 1. Peripheral blood was collected in 8 mL Vacutainer Cell Preparation Tubes, from which PBMCs were isolated by centrifugation and then cryopreserved.

This sample stems from a study of PD-1 blockade in classical Hodgkin lymphoma (dated by TCRdb to 2018 to 2020). Turning to the overall study: Nivolumab dosing was 3 mg/kg intravenously every 2 weeks, continuing until either disease progression or unacceptable toxicity. The study used CyTOF and TCR beta sequencing to define a peripheral blood immune signature of response to PD-1 blockade in classical Hodgkin lymphoma.

Overall study outcomes, separate from this receptor: Lower diversity was observed in patients in whom nivolumab was started less than 1 year after ASCT, and these patients were excluded from later analyses so that confounding by immune reconstitution would be avoided. A significant rise by C4D1 was seen in CD4+ but not CD8+ TCR diversity (p=0.0027 vs p=0.16), with the rise being most apparent in complete responders (p=0.02). Among trial patients, those achieving complete response had baseline diversity similar to that of newly diagnosed patients, while diversity was significantly lower in partial responders and progressors. The study covered only a single clinical trial cohort, and the causes of the repertoire differences, possibly disease activity or prior therapy, were still not defined. Baseline TCR diversity was reported as lower in newly diagnosed patients than in healthy donors, and lower still in relapsed/refractory patients.

Genomic DNA was extracted with the Qiagen DNeasy kit from unsorted PBMCs and from negatively selected CD4+ and CD8+ fractions. TCR beta CDR3 regions were subjected to amplification by immunoSEQ multiplex PCR with primers that anneal to V and J segments. A synthetic immune receptor repertoire was used to minimize amplification bias, and remaining bias was computationally removed after sequencing. Regarding the original processing steps: Repertoire diversity was quantified as the Shannon entropy index using custom Python scripts. Unsorted, CD4+ and CD8+ repertoires were analyzed separately, except for combined analyses in which CD4+ and CD8+ sequences were merged in silico. A clone counted as expanded when the clone's frequency after treatment rose at least 2-fold relative to C1D1, and clones undetected at baseline were given a pseudocount of 0.5. Singleton clones were defined as clones with 0 or 1 copy at C1D1, and non-singleton clones were defined as clones with 2 or more copies. Clones expanded in unsorted samples were labelled as CD4+, CD8+ or unknown by matching protein sequences in sorted samples from the same patient. Wilcoxon tests on paired samples were used to test changes in diversity from C1D1 to C4D1. Imported from immuneACCESS, the table was reduced by TCRdb to in-frame sequences with V and J called. These copies leave out some clones; in studies compared against another copy, an unresolved V gene accounts for under half, and the cause of the remainder is not known. The V and J calls and clone size were taken over from that table, and D and trimming were inferred from the DNA. This sample lists 40,000 to 50,000 clones; 76% were detected once. Of the sample, 20% to 25% is held by the ten largest clones.

The rearranged segments are TRBV18 and TRBJ2-3, and 10 bases in between align with TRBD2. Sequencing used peripheral blood mononuclear cells (PBMCs), obtained at baseline. The sequence was collected from a human donor with classical Hodgkin lymphoma. This receptor carries the CDR3 CASSPVGPSGGRPDTQYF. The DNA sequence follows: TGTGCCAGCTCACCAGTGGGACCTAGCGGGGGCCGCCCAGATACGCAGTATTTT.